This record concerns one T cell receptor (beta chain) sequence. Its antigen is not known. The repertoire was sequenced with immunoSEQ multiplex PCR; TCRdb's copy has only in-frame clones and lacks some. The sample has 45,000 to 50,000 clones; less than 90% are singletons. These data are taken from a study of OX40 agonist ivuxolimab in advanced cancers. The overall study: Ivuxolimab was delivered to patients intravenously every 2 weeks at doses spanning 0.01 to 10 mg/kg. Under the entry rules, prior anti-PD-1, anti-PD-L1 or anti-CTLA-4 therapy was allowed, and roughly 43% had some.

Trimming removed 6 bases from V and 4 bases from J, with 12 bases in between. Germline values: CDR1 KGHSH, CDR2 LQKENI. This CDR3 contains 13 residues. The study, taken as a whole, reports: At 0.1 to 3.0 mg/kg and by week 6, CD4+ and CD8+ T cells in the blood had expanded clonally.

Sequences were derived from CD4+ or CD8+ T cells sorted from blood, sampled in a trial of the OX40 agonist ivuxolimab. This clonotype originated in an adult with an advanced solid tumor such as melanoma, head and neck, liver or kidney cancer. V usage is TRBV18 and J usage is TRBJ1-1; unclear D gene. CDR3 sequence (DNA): TGTGCCAGCTCCCTGTCCGTCATCACTGAAGCTTTCTTT. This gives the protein CASSLSVITEAFF.